The rows below give T cell receptor beta chains drawn from one sample of a study of blood T cell repertoires in COVID-19. TCRdb's copy holds only in-frame clones and misses some; the assay was immunoSEQ multiplex PCR. The sample holds 90,000 to 120,000 clones; 88% are singletons and the top ten take under 7%. Sample: peripheral blood. These TCRs come from a woman aged 60-75 years with acute or convalescent COVID-19. Both conserved end residues are part of each CDR3. The order of the fields is J gene, D gene, clone size, V gene, CDR3 protein, CDR3 DNA. A D gene is named only where the DNA matches it firmly. Clone size is shown for a subset of rows, as once, few, many or a class of expanded clone.

TRBJ2-7	.	.	TRBV5-1	CASSLGPRRAGGDYEQYF	TGCGCCAGCAGCTTGGGCCCCCGCCGAGCAGGAGGAGACTACGAGCAGTACTTC
TRBJ2-5	TRBD1	.	TRBV19	CASSIGGTGSQETQYF	TGTGCCAGTAGTATTGGTGGGACAGGGTCACAAGAGACCCAGTACTTC
TRBJ2-7	.	once	TRBV28	CASSLVSPLREQYF	TGTGCCAGCAGTTTAGTGAGTCCCCTGCGCGAGCAGTACTTC
TRBJ1-2	TRBD1	.	TRBV24-1	CATSDKRTGYGYTF	TGTGCCACCAGTGACAAGAGGACAGGGTATGGCTACACCTTC
TRBJ2-7	.	once	TRBV3-1/TRBV3-2	CASSQGIGEKQYF	TGTGCCAGCAGCCAAGGGATCGGGGAAAAGCAGTACTTC
TRBJ1-5	TRBD1	once	TRBV18	CASSSGTGDSNQPQHF	TGTGCCAGCTCTTCCGGGACAGGGGATAGCAATCAGCCCCAGCATTTT
TRBJ2-7	.	once	TRBV9	CASSVGSDLLSGEQYF	TGTGCCAGCAGCGTAGGAAGTGACCTCCTTTCGGGCGAGCAGTACTTC
TRBJ2-1	TRBD2	.	TRBV3-1/TRBV3-2	CASSQEASGRYNEQFF	TGTGCCAGCAGCCAAGAGGCTAGCGGGAGGTACAATGAGCAGTTCTTC
TRBJ2-7	TRBD2	once	TRBV28	CASSLGGGPYEQYF	TGTGCCAGCAGTCTAGGCGGGGGACCCTACGAGCAGTACTTC
TRBJ1-2	TRBD1	.	TRBV7-2	CASSPNRGGVSFNYGYTF	TGTGCCAGCAGCCCAAACAGGGGAGGAGTGTCATTTAACTATGGCTACACCTTC
TRBJ2-5	.	.	TRBV6-5	CASSSDFRETQYF	TGTGCCAGCAGTTCAGATTTCCGAGAGACCCAGTACTTC
TRBJ1-2	.	.	TRBV6-5	CASSKEPQTGGYTF	TGTGCCAGCAGTAAGGAGCCCCAAACGGGTGGCTACACCTTC
TRBJ2-7	.	.	TRBV30	CAWSVRGTSLREQYF	TGTGCCTGGAGTGTACGCGGGACCTCCCTGAGGGAGCAGTACTTC
TRBJ2-1	.	few	TRBV30	CAWSVDRGAEQFF	TGTGCCTGGAGTGTAGATCGGGGGGCTGAGCAGTTCTTC
TRBJ1-2	TRBD1	medium-sized	TRBV20-1	CSVGTDYGYTF	TGCAGTGTTGGGACAGACTATGGCTACACCTTC
TRBJ1-4	.	.	TRBV7-2	CASSLQGTTTNEKLFF	TGTGCCAGCAGCTTACAGGGTACGACAACTAATGAAAAACTGTTTTTT
TRBJ1-2	TRBD1	.	TRBV3-1/TRBV3-2	CASSPQGNYGYTF	TGTGCCAGCAGCCCACAGGGGAACTATGGCTACACCTTC
TRBJ2-1	TRBD2	.	TRBV4-1	CASSPAGGYEQFF	TGCGCCAGCAGCCCAGCGGGAGGATATGAGCAGTTCTTC
TRBJ1-4	TRBD1	.	TRBV13	CASSPRQGANEKLFF	TGTGCCAGCAGCCCCAGACAGGGGGCGAATGAAAAACTGTTTTTT
TRBJ1-4	.	once	TRBV3-1/TRBV3-2	CASSQAATATRNEKLFF	TGTGCCAGCAGCCAAGCCGCGACAGCCACCCGTAATGAAAAACTGTTTTTT
TRBJ2-7	TRBD2	.	TRBV28	CASSFYGSGIAYEQYF	TGTGCCAGCAGTTTCTATGGTAGCGGGATTGCCTACGAGCAGTACTTC
TRBJ1-1	.	.	TRBV3-1/TRBV3-2	CASSQVAGGTEAFF	TGTGCCAGCAGCCAAGTTGCCGGGGGCACTGAAGCTTTCTTT
TRBJ2-5	TRBD2	.	TRBV5-1	CASSGGTSGEETQYF	TGCGCCAGCAGCGGCGGGACTAGCGGGGAAGAGACCCAGTACTTC
TRBJ2-4	TRBD2	.	TRBV30	CAWRSGTSDFKNIQYF	TGTGCCTGGAGGTCCGGGACTAGCGACTTCAAAAACATTCAGTACTTC
TRBJ2-3	TRBD2	.	TRBV6-1	CASSGLAGGGTDTQYF	TGTGCCAGCAGTGGACTAGCGGGAGGCGGCACAGATACGCAGTATTTT
TRBJ1-4	.	.	TRBV7-8	CASKGASEKLFF	TGTGCCAGCAAAGGGGCGAGTGAAAAACTGTTTTTT
TRBJ2-1	TRBD1	.	TRBV28	CASSLSHRGRLEQFF	TGTGCCAGCAGTTTATCTCACAGGGGGCGATTGGAGCAGTTCTTC
TRBJ1-2	.	.	TRBV6-1	CASSEAWRSGYGYTF	TGTGCCAGCAGTGAAGCTTGGCGTTCGGGCTATGGCTACACCTTC
TRBJ1-2	.	.	TRBV19	CASNSPGGGNYGYTF	TGTGCCAGTAATTCCCCGGGGGGGGGCAACTATGGCTACACCTTC
TRBJ1-4	TRBD1	.	TRBV30	CAWTFDRGHGKLFF	TGTGCCTGGACCTTCGACAGGGGGCATGGAAAACTGTTTTTT
TRBJ2-1	.	.	TRBV2	CASTRIAVSYNEQFF	TGTGCCAGCACCCGAATAGCGGTTTCCTACAATGAGCAGTTCTTC
TRBJ2-7	TRBD2	.	TRBV3-1/TRBV3-2	CASSQGGGVGEQYF	TGTGCCAGCAGCCAAGGTGGGGGGGTTGGAGAGCAGTACTTC
TRBJ2-3	TRBD1	.	TRBV6-5	CASSYYRGSDTQYF	TGTGCCAGCAGTTACTACAGGGGTTCGGATACGCAGTATTTT